The 21 T cell receptor beta chains below all came from one sample that was sequenced in a study of cytomegalovirus exposure and HLA in healthy donors. Primers included in the PCR were 60 Vbeta and 13 Jbeta primers. Profiled with immunoSEQ multiplex PCR; TCRdb holds only in-frame clones, not every one. The profile covers 150,000 to 200,000 clones, with roughly 77% appearing a single time and around 1.4% taken by the ten largest. The sample taken for sequencing was PBMCs. The receptor set was obtained from a woman in her forties or fifties in good health and CMV-seronegative.

This sequence joins TRBV9 and TRBJ2-7; perhaps TRBD1 as D (5 bases). The V gene's germline CDR1 is SGDLS and CDR2 YYNGEE. Trimming shortened V by 0 bases and J by 6 bases, and 13 bases separated the two germline ends. The CDR3 covers 14 residues. In DNA form, the CDR3 reads TGTGCCAGCAGCGTAGGGCAACCAAGGGGCGAGCAGTACTTC. This encodes CASSVGQPRGEQYF. The variable domain in full, with the rest retrieved from reference TRBV9 and TRBJ2-7, is DSGVTQTPKHLITATGQRVTLRCSPRSGDLSVYWYQQSLDQGLQFLIQYYNGEERAKGNILERFSAQQFPDLHSELNLSSLELGDSALYFCASSVGQPRGEQYFGPGTRLTVT.

This clone was recorded only once. The J gene is TRBJ2-7, the V gene TRBV28, with D perhaps matching TRBD1 (6 bases). The germline gives CDR1 MDHEN, CDR2 SYDVKM. CDR3 length: 18 residues. V lost 5 bases and J lost 4, with 27 bases in between. CDR3 sequence (DNA): TGTGCCAGCAGTCCCCCCGGACGATCAGGGGCCGCGGGTTACGAGCAGTACTTC. Protein: CASSPPGRSGAAGYEQYF.

The J gene is TRBJ1-2, the V gene TRBV9; 7 bases align to TRBD1. V shed 8 bases and J 6 bases; nucleotides not matched to a gene: 7. This CDR3 contains 12 residues. CDR1 and CDR2 (germline): SGDLS, YYNGEE. Written as DNA, the CDR3 is TGTGCCAGTCATGACAGGGTGAATGGCTACACCTTC. Translating it yields CASHDRVNGYTF. The complete variable domain, with remaining parts taken from reference TRBV9 and TRBJ1-2, reads DSGVTQTPKHLITATGQRVTLRCSPRSGDLSVYWYQQSLDQGLQFLIQYYNGEERAKGNILERFSAQQFPDLHSELNLSSLELGDSALYFCASHDRVNGYTFGSGTRLTVV.

This chain uses TRBV28 with TRBJ2-2, with 15 bases matching TRBD2. The ends lost 4 bases at V and 9 bases at J; junction bases unmatched: 21. The CDR3 spans 21 residues. From germline, CDR1 is MDHEN and CDR2 SYDVKM. The CDR3 reads CASSSTGLAGGPRVLVWELFF. CDR3 bases: TGTGCCAGCAGTTCTACCGGACTAGCGGGAGGGCCGAGGGTCCTGGTTTGGGAGCTGTTTTTT. The full variable domain, in which reference TRBV28 and TRBJ2-2 provide the parts outside the CDR3, is DVKVTQSSRYLVKRTGEKVFLECVQDMDHENMFWYRQDPGLGLRLIYFSYDVKMKEKGDIPEGYSVSREKKERFSLILESASTNQTSMYLCASSSTGLAGGPRVLVWELFFGEGSRLTVL.

V gene TRBV6-5 combines with J gene TRBJ2-5; TRBD1 agrees at 7 bases. The CDR3 sequence is 15 residues long. CDR1 and CDR2 from the germline V gene are MNHEY and SVGAGI. V dropped 1 base and J dropped 3; count of bases not matched to a gene: 5. The CDR3 nucleotides are TGTGCCAGCAGTTACTGGGGACAGCTGGAAGAGACCCAGTACTTC. It translates to CASSYWGQLEETQYF.

The V call is TRBV9, the J call TRBJ1-2; TRBD1 agrees at 8 bases. The CDR3 runs 15 residues. Germline CDR1 and CDR2: SGDLS and YYNGEE. After removal of 0 bases from V and 5 bases from J, the junction contained 6 bases not matched to a gene. The CDR3 DNA sequence: TGTGCCAGCAGCGTAGTGTCAGGGGGCCGGTATGGCTACACCTTC. This sequence encodes CASSVVSGGRYGYTF.

This clone was found once. The chain carries TRBV29-1 and TRBJ2-4, with no clear D. Trimming took off 4 bases at V and 2 bases at J, with 6 bases between the two ends. The CDR3 is 12 residues long. CDR1 SQVTM and CDR2 ANQGSEA come from the germline V gene. The DNA for the CDR3 is TGCAGCGTTGGACAATCCAAAAACATTCAGTACTTC. This codes for CSVGQSKNIQYF. Based on the CDR3 plus reference TRBV29-1 and TRBJ2-4, the full variable domain is SAVISQKPSRDICQRGTSLTIQCQVDSQVTMMFWYRQQPGQSLTLIATANQGSEATYESGFVIDKFPISRPNLTFSTLTVSNMSPEDSSIYLCSVGQSKNIQYFGAGTRLSVL.

V usage is TRBV5-4 and J usage is TRBJ2-7, with D perhaps matching TRBD1 (6 bases). The CDR3 contains 13 residues. Trimming pared 4 bases from V and 2 bases from J, leaving 10 bases between. The germline CDR1 and CDR2 sequences are SGHNT and YYREEE (reference sequence). CDR3 DNA sequence: TGTGCCAGCAGCGCGGACAGAGCCTACGAGCAGTACTTC. This encodes CASSADRAYEQYF. The entire variable domain, with the rest obtained from reference TRBV5-4 and TRBJ2-7, is as follows: ETGVTQSPTHLIKTRGQQVTLRCSSQSGHNTVSWYQQALGQGPQFIFQYYREEENGRGNFPPRFSGLQFPNYSSELNVNALELDDSALYLCASSADRAYEQYFGPGTRLTVT.

This chain connects TRBV7-9 to TRBJ1-2, with D possibly matching TRBD1 (6 bases). Between the trimmed V and J ends, which lost 5 bases and 5 bases, there was a span of 18 bases. CDR3 length equals 15 residues. From germline, CDR1 is SEHNR and CDR2 FQNEAQ (reference sequence). This CDR3 reads CASSPSIQGSYGYTF. The CDR3 DNA is TGTGCCAGCAGCCCATCTATACAGGGAAGTTATGGCTACACCTTC.

V usage is TRBV7-2 and J usage is TRBJ1-2; a possible D gene is TRBD1 (5 bases). This CDR3 contains 12 residues. Trimming cost V 5 bases and J 5 bases, with 9 bases left between them. Germline V gives CDR1 SGHTA, CDR2 FQGNSA. CDR3: CASSPEGYGYTF. The CDR3 DNA reads as TGTGCCAGCAGCCCGGAGGGGTATGGCTACACCTTC.

This clone was observed a single time. The chain combines TRBV15 with TRBJ1-2; TRBD1 aligns across 10 bases. CDR3 length: 16 residues. The germline V gene encodes CDR1 LNHNV and CDR2 YYDKDF (reference sequence). V lost 3 bases and J lost 1; bases outside the gene matches: 5. CDR3 amino acids: CATSRDRGTFNYGYTF. The CDR3 nucleotides are TGTGCCACCAGCAGGGACAGGGGGACTTTTAACTATGGCTACACCTTC.

V and J are TRBV9 and TRBJ2-7; 8 bases are a match to TRBD1. Germline CDR1 is SGDLS and CDR2 is YYNGEE. The CDR3 contains 14 residues. J was trimmed by 3 bases and V by 2 bases; bases with no gene match: 4. In nucleotides, the CDR3 is TGTGCCAGCAGCGTTGGACAGGGTTACTACGAGCAGTACTTC. As protein: CASSVGQGYYEQYF.

This rearrangement joins TRBV29-1 to TRBJ2-1, with TRBD1 identical over 8 bases. In germline, CDR1 is SQVTM, CDR2 ANQGSEA. The CDR3 totals 13 residues. The V segment lost 7 bases and the J segment 4 bases; nucleotides outside the gene matches: 6. The CDR3 loop reads CSAATGVYNEQFF. CDR3 DNA: TGCAGCGCTGCGACAGGGGTTTACAATGAGCAGTTCTTC.

This chain connects TRBV7-2 to TRBJ1-4; D uncertain. From germline, CDR1 is SGHTA and CDR2 FQGNSA. This CDR3 spans 13 amino acids. The V gene lost 5 bases and the J gene lost 10 bases, with 14 bases spanning the gap. The CDR3 DNA is TGTGCCAGCAGCCCACCCGAGGAGGGAAAACTGTTTTTT. This translates into CASSPPEEGKLFF. The variable domain in full, with the rest retrieved from reference TRBV7-2 and TRBJ1-4, is GAGVSQSPSNKVTEKGKDVELRCDPISGHTALYWYRQSLGQGLEFLIYFQGNSAPDKSGLPSDRFSAERTGGSVSTLTIQRTQQEDSAVYLCASSPPEEGKLFFGSGTQLSVL.

This clone turned up a few times. The chain couples TRBV5-1 to TRBJ1-1, with D possibly being TRBD1 (6 bases). The CDR3 consists of 15 residues. V lost 0 bases and J lost 5, with 14 bases in between. Germline V gene sequence: CDR1 SGHRS, CDR2 YFSETQ. The CDR3 region is CASSLVNRDGTEAFF. The CDR3 DNA is TGCGCCAGCAGCTTGGTAAACAGGGACGGAACTGAAGCTTTCTTT.

The V and J genes are TRBV19 and TRBJ1-1; D gene uncertain. Trimming took off 1 base at V and 6 bases at J, with 9 bases between the two ends. Germline CDR1 LNHDA, CDR2 SQIVND (reference sequence). This CDR3 is 13 amino acids long. The DNA of the CDR3 is TGTGCCAGTAGTATAGGCTGGGAGGCTGAAGCTTTCTTT. The encoded protein is CASSIGWEAEAFF.

The rearrangement joins TRBV11-3 to TRBJ2-1; D remains ambiguous. Looked up from germline, CDR1 is SGHNT and CDR2 is YENEEA. This CDR3 has 13 residues. V shed 4 bases and J shed 14 bases, with 18 bases lying between them. The CDR3 DNA sequence: TGTGCCAGCAGCTCTTCGAGATCGAGCGAGGAGTTCTTC. Encoded protein: CASSSSRSSEEFF.

The rearrangement joins TRBV9 to TRBJ2-7; the D is unclear. Germline CDR1 SGDLS, CDR2 YYNGEE. Trimming cost V 0 bases and J 4 bases, with 8 bases left between them. The CDR3 has 13 amino acids. The DNA of the CDR3 is TGTGCCAGCAGCGTAGACACATTTTACGAGCAGTACTTC. It encodes CASSVDTFYEQYF.

CDR3 sequence: CASSDSYSGGAFEQFF. CDR3 in DNA: TGTGCCAGCAGTGACTCGTATAGCGGGGGGGCGTTTGAGCAGTTCTTC. The chain carries TRBV6-4 and TRBJ2-1; 11 bases are a match to TRBD2. V shed 0 bases and J 9 bases; nucleotides not matched to a gene: 7. The CDR3 extends over 16 amino acids. CDR1 MRHNA and CDR2 SNTAGT come from the germline V gene.

The sample holds one count of this clone. The J gene is TRBJ1-5, the V gene TRBV6-1, with no clear D. CDR3 length equals 11 residues. V was shortened by 6 bases and J by 8 bases, with 8 bases between the two germline ends. The germline V gene has CDR1 MNHNS and CDR2 SASEGT. For the CDR3, the DNA is TGTGCCAGCAGCCTAGTGGAGCCCCAGCATTTT. This translates into CASSLVEPQHF.

This clone turned up a few times. The rearrangement uses TRBV2 and TRBJ2-7; 8 nucleotides align to TRBD1. V lost 6 bases to trimming and J lost 5 bases; unmatched junction nucleotides: 9. This CDR3 has 14 residues. Germline V lookup: CDR1 SNHLY, CDR2 FYNNEI. The CDR3 loop is CASSTGGPRDEQYF. The CDR3 DNA follows: TGTGCCAGCAGCACAGGGGGTCCCCGGGACGAGCAGTACTTC.